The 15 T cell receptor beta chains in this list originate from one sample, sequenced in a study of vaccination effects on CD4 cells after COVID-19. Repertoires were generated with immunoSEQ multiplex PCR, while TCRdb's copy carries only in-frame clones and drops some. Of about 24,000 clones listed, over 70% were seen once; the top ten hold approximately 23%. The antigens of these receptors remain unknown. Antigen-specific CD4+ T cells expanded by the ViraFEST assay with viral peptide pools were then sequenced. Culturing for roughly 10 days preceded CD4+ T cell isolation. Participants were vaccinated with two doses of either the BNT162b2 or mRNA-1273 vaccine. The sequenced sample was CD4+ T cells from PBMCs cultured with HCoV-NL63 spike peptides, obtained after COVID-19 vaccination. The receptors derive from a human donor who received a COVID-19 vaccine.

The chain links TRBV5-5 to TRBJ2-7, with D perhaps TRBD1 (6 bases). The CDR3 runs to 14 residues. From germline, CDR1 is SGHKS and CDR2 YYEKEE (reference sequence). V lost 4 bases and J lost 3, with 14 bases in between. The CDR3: CASSRPGTIYEQYF. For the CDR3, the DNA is TGTGCCAGCAGCCGACCCGGGACAATCTACGAGCAGTACTTC.

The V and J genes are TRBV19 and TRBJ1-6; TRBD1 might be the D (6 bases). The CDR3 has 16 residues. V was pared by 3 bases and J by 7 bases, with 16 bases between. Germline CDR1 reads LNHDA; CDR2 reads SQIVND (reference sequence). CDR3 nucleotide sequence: TGTGCCAGTAGTATTAGGTTCGGGACAAGGAATTCACCCCTCCACTTT. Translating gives CASSIRFGTRNSPLHF. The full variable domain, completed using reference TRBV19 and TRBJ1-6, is DGGITQSPKYLFRKEGQNVTLSCEQNLNHDAMYWYRQDPGQGLRLIYYSQIVNDFQKGDIAEGYSVSREKKESFPLTVTSAQKNPTAFYLCASSIRFGTRNSPLHFGNGTRLTVT.

The CDR3 region is CASSKTLAGVEQYF. The DNA for the CDR3 is TGTGCCAGCAGCAAAACCCTAGCGGGGGTGGAGCAGTACTTC. The V gene is TRBV21-1, the J gene TRBJ2-7; no DNA check was done on the table's D call, TRBD2. TRBV21-1 is given as a pseudogene. This CDR3 contains 14 residues.

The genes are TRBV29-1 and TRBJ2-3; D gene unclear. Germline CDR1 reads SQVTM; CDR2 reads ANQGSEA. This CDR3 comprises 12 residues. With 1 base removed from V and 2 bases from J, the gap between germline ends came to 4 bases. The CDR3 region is CSVEANTDTQYF. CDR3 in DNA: TGCAGCGTTGAAGCTAACACAGATACGCAGTATTTT.

In DNA, the CDR3 is TGTGCCAGCAGCTTGGGTGGGACCTCCTACAATGAGCAGTTCTTC. This codes for CASSLGGTSYNEQFF. This chain connects TRBV5-4 to TRBJ2-1; the D call may be TRBD1 or TRBD2 (5 bases each). CDR1 and CDR2 from the germline V gene are SGHNT and YYREEE (reference sequence). The CDR3 totals 15 residues. Trimming pared 0 bases from V and 0 bases from J, leaving 7 bases between.

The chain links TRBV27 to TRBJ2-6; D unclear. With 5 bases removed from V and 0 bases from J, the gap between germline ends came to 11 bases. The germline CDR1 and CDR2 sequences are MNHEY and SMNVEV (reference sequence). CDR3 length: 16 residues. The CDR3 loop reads CASSPRWSSGANVLTF. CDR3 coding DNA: TGTGCCAGCAGTCCCCGGTGGTCCTCTGGGGCCAACGTCCTGACTTTC.

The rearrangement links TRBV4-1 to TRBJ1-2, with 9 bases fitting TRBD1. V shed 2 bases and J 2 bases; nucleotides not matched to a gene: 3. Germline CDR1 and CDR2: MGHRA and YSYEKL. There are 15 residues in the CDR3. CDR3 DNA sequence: TGCGCCAGCAGCCAAACGACAGGGGGGAACTATGGCTACACCTTC. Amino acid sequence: CASSQTTGGNYGYTF.

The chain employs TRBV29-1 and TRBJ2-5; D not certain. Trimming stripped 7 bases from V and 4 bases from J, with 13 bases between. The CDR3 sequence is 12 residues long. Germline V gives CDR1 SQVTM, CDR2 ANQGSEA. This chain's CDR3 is CSAHNRLETQYF. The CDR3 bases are TGCAGCGCGCATAATCGGTTAGAGACCCAGTACTTC. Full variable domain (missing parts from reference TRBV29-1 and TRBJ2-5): SAVISQKPSRDICQRGTSLTIQCQVDSQVTMMFWYRQQPGQSLTLIATANQGSEATYESGFVIDKFPISRPNLTFSTLTVSNMSPEDSSIYLCSAHNRLETQYFGPGTRLLVL.

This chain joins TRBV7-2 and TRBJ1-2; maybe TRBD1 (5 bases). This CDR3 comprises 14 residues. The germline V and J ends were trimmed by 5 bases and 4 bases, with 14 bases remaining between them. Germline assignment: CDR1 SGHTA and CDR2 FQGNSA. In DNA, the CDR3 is TGTGCCAGCAGCCTAGGGACTGATCCCTATGGCTACACCTTC. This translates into CASSLGTDPYGYTF.

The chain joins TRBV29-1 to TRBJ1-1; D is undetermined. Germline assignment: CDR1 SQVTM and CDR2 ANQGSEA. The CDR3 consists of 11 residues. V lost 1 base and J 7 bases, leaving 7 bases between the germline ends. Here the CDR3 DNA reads TGCAGCGTTGAAGGGGGATATGAAGCTTTCTTT. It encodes CSVEGGYEAFF.

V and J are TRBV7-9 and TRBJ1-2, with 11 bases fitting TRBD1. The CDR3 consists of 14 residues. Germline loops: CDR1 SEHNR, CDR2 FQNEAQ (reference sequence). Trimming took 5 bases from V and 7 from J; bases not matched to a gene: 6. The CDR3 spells CASSLSGTGGGYTF. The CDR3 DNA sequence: TGTGCCAGCAGCCTATCCGGGACAGGGGGTGGCTACACCTTC.

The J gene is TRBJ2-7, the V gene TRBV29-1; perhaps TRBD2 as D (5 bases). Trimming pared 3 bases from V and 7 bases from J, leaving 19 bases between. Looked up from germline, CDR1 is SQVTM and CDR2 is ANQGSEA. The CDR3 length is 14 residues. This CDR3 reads CSVEYGSGSTEQYF. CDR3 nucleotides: TGCAGCGTTGAGTACGGTTCGGGGTCTACGGAGCAGTACTTC.

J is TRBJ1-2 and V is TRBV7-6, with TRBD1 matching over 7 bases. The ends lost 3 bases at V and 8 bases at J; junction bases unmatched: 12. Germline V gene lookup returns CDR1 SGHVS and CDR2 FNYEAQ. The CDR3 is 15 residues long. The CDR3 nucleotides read TGTGCCAGCAGCTTGTGGGACAGCCCTCGGGGGGGCTACACCTTC. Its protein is CASSLWDSPRGGYTF.

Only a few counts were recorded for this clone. CDR3 amino acids: CASSPQAPGASNQPQHF. The DNA of the CDR3 is TGTGCCAGCAGCCCCCAAGCTCCGGGGGCCAGCAATCAGCCCCAGCATTTT. The J gene is TRBJ1-5, the V gene TRBV4-2; perhaps TRBD1 as D (6 bases). V was trimmed by 4 bases and J by 1 base, leaving 17 bases between them. The CDR3 is 17 amino acids. CDR1 is LGHNA and CDR2 is YNFKEQ in the germline V gene.

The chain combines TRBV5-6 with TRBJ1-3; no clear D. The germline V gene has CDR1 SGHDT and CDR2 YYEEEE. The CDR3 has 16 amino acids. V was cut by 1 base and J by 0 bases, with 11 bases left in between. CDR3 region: CASSLTGQASGNTIYF. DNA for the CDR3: TGTGCCAGCAGCTTGACGGGCCAGGCCTCTGGAAACACCATATATTTT.